The present TCR beta chain was sequenced within a study of identical twins. Study-wide findings and caveats: Zero-insertion analyses were open to partial confounding by invariant MAIT and iNKT cells.

This clonotype occurred a few times. Its antigen is as yet unknown. TCRdb used MiXCR to reprocess the 5' RACE reads, holding one entry per CDR3 protein. The sample has some 500,000 distinct CDR3 sequences; less than 25% are singletons. CDR3 size: 15 residues. Trimming cost V 1 base and J 2 bases, with 12 bases left between them. Germline lookup yields CDR1 SGHRS and CDR2 YFSETQ. These data were also filed under a second study, of T cells expressing NK-cell markers.

The sequencing sample was made of CD4+ T cells sorted from blood. The chain links TRBV5-1 to TRBJ2-5, with D perhaps being TRBD1 or TRBD2 (6 bases each). The sequence was obtained from a young woman in good health. The CDR3 loop is CASSLRGDLQETQYF. The CDR3 DNA is TGCGCCAGCAGCTTGAGGGGGGATCTACAAGAGACCCAGTACTTC.